This is a list of T cell receptor beta chains from one sample in a study of CD8 T cells in Susac syndrome. TCRdb fed the immunoSEQ multiplex PCR reads into MiXCR, producing one record per CDR3 protein. The table shows 130,000 to 150,000 distinct CDR3 sequences, with 94% occurring only once. The sample was CD4+ T cells from PBMCs. Source of these receptors: a human donor in good health. CDR3s include the opening cysteine and the closing phenylalanine or tryptophan. D genes are given only for firm matches. Size is stated for part of the rows, as once, few or many counts, or as a class when the clone is expanded.

j_call v_call clone_size d_call cdr3_aa cdr3_nt
TRBJ1-1 TRBV20-1 NA TRBD1 CSAVPPTGANTEAFF TGCAGTGCTGTGCCGCCGACAGGGGCGAACACTGAAGCTTTCTTT
TRBJ1-3 TRBV12-3/TRBV12-4 NA NA CASSLGAFFSGNTIYF TGTGCCAGCAGTTTAGGGGCATTCTTCTCTGGAAACACCATATATTTT
TRBJ1-2 TRBV5-1 NA NA CASSFTGTDGYTF TGCGCCAGCAGCTTCACCGGGACGGATGGCTACACCTTC
TRBJ2-1 TRBV30 NA NA CAWSQRAGGEQFF TGTGCCTGGAGTCAGAGGGCGGGTGGTGAGCAGTTCTTC
TRBJ2-5 TRBV2 NA NA CASRSGVYQETQYF TGTGCCAGCAGATCCGGGGTATACCAAGAGACCCAGTACTTC
TRBJ2-7 TRBV29-1 NA TRBD2 CSVRRGGREQYF TGCAGCGTCCGGCGGGGGGGCCGGGAGCAGTACTTC
TRBJ1-1 TRBV2 NA NA CASSKALTGSAFF TGTGCCAGCAGTAAGGCTCTAACAGGGTCGGCTTTCTTT
TRBJ2-3 TRBV20-1 NA NA CSARASTDTQYF TGCAGTGCTAGGGCTAGCACAGATACGCAGTATTTT
TRBJ2-5 TRBV20-1 NA NA CSASRIDGTLEETQYF TGCAGTGCTAGTCGTATAGACGGGACGCTCGAGGAGACCCAGTACTTC
TRBJ2-5 TRBV6-5 NA NA CASSYSRLFPTQYF TGTGCCAGCAGTTACTCCCGATTATTTCCTACCCAGTACTTC
TRBJ2-7 TRBV5-1 NA NA CASSTDSVGSSYEQYF TGCGCCAGCAGCACGGACAGTGTTGGTAGCTCCTACGAGCAGTACTTC
TRBJ1-2 TRBV15 NA NA CATSRDRSFTARNYGYTF TGTGCCACCAGCAGAGATCGGTCGTTTACGGCTCGGAACTATGGCTACACCTTC
TRBJ2-1 TRBV7-2 NA TRBD2 CASSLATSVGSYNEQFF TGTGCCAGCAGCTTAGCGACTAGCGTAGGCTCCTACAATGAGCAGTTCTTC
TRBJ2-3 TRBV7-9 NA NA CASKDSTSTDTQYF TGTGCCAGCAAGGATTCTACTAGCACAGATACGCAGTATTTT
TRBJ1-1 TRBV5-1 once NA CASSLKGEDTEAFF TGCGCCAGCAGCTTGAAAGGGGAGGACACTGAAGCTTTCTTT
TRBJ1-1 TRBV19 NA NA CASRSLLRQIEAFF TGTGCCAGTAGATCCCTCCTACGACAGATTGAAGCTTTCTTT
TRBJ2-3 TRBV29-1 NA TRBD2 CSVVSRESEDTQYF TGCAGCGTTGTTTCGCGGGAGAGTGAAGATACGCAGTATTTT
TRBJ2-3 TRBV7-3 NA TRBD2 CASSSLSGSTDTQYF TGTGCCAGCAGCTCCCTTAGCGGGAGCACAGATACGCAGTATTTT